This TCR beta chain was sequenced during a study of cytomegalovirus exposure and HLA in healthy donors. Germline CDR1 SGHVS, CDR2 FQNEAQ. V shed 8 bases and J 3 bases; nucleotides not matched to a gene: 8. The CDR3 is 15 amino acids. The PCR made use of 60 Vbeta and 13 Jbeta primers. Using immunoSEQ multiplex PCR, the repertoire was profiled, and TCRdb retains in-frame clones only, with some absent. The sample carries approximately 130,000 clones, 65% to 80% recorded once. The sequenced material came from PBMCs. This clonotype was obtained from a woman in her forties in good health and CMV-seropositive. The gene calls are TRBV7-8 and TRBJ1-5, with TRBD1 identical over 9 bases. As DNA, the CDR3 is TGTGCCAGCGGATTACGACAGGGGGACAATCAGCCCCAGCATTTT. It translates to CASGLRQGDNQPQHF.